This record looks at one T cell receptor beta chain sequence and its context. TCRdb reanalysed the 5' RACE reads using MiXCR and keeps one entry per CDR3 protein. The sample records 50,000 or so distinct CDR3 sequences, around 5.6% being singletons. The data were taken from a study of early T cells in non-severe SARS-CoV-2 infection. The origin of this receptor is an adult who was a healthcare worker with PCR-confirmed SARS-CoV-2 infection or an uninfected control (not recorded which). Specimen: whole blood.

CDR3 nucleotide sequence: TGTGCCAGCAGCTTGAGGGGGGGGCGTGAGAGCACTGAAGCTTTCTTT. Translating gives CASSLRGGRESTEAFF. The chain is built from TRBV7-8 and TRBJ1-1; perhaps TRBD1 as D (6 bases). CDR1 is SGHVS, CDR2 FQNEAQ, per germline. CDR3 length: 16 amino acids. The ends were cut back, 3 bases at V and 4 bases at J, with 18 bases in the middle.